The 19 T cell receptor beta chains below come from one sample, sequenced in a study of response to subunit inactivated influenza vaccine. TCRdb reprocessed the RT-PCR reads with MiXCR, giving one entry per CDR3 protein. The table shows more than 700,000 distinct CDR3 sequences, with 21% occurring only once. The sequenced sample was PBMCs from blood, obtained around 5 days after vaccination. Receptors originate from a man between 45 and 60 years old who received an inactivated influenza vaccine.

The chain links TRBV20-1 to TRBJ2-3, with 8 bases aligning to TRBD2. Germline V CDR1 and CDR2: DFQATT, SNEGSKA (reference sequence). V lost 3 bases, J lost 2 bases, and 1 base stayed unmatched. The CDR3 has 13 amino acids. The CDR3 protein is CSASGGATDTQYF. In DNA form, the CDR3 reads TGCAGTGCTAGCGGGGGGGCCACAGATACGCAGTATTTT.

This clonotype was seen ten or more times. This chain uses TRBV12-3 or TRBV12-4 with TRBJ2-1, with TRBD1 identical over 8 bases. This CDR3 region has 14 residues. V shed 4 bases, J shed 2 bases, and the junction held 1 base outside the gene matches. The CDR3 region has the DNA TGTGCCAGCAGTTGGACAGGGCCCTACAATGAGCAGTTCTTC. Its protein is CASSWTGPYNEQFF.

The chain combines TRBV24-1 with TRBJ2-1, with D unclear. The germline CDR1 and CDR2 sequences are KGHDR and SFDVKD. The length of the CDR3 is 15 residues. Trimming left V 0 bases short and J 7 bases short, with 12 bases between. The CDR3, as DNA: TGTGCCACCAGTGATTTGCAGAGTCAGGCGAATGAGCAGTTCTTC. Its protein is CATSDLQSQANEQFF.

A few counts support this clonotype. The chain carries TRBV6-1 and TRBJ1-1; TRBD1 is a possible D gene (6 bases). Per germline, CDR1 MNHNS and CDR2 SASEGT. V shed 6 bases and J shed 0 bases, with 17 bases lying between them. This CDR3 region has 16 residues. CDR3 region: CASSFDRWGMNTEAFF. In DNA form, the CDR3 reads TGTGCCAGCAGCTTCGACAGGTGGGGAATGAACACTGAAGCTTTCTTT.

The CDR3 nucleotides are TGTGCCAGCAGCGCCCGATGGGCATCCGGGGATGAGCAGTTCTTC. As protein: CASSARWASGDEQFF. V is TRBV7-2 and J is TRBJ2-1, with a tentative D call TRBD2 (5 bases). The CDR3 consists of 15 residues. Germline values: CDR1 SGHTA, CDR2 FQGNSA. The V gene lost 5 bases and the J gene lost 8 bases, with 19 bases spanning the gap. The entire variable domain, with the rest obtained from reference TRBV7-2 and TRBJ2-1, is as follows: GAGVSQSPSNKVTEKGKDVELRCDPISGHTALYWYRQSLGQGLEFLIYFQGNSAPDKSGLPSDRFSAERTGGSVSTLTIQRTQQEDSAVYLCASSARWASGDEQFFGPGTRLTVL.

The chain couples TRBV5-6 to TRBJ2-3; D may be TRBD1 (6 bases). The CDR3 extends over 19 amino acids. The V gene's germline CDR1 is SGHDT and CDR2 YYEEEE. V lost 1 base and J 0 bases, leaving 21 bases between the germline ends. For the CDR3, the DNA is TGTGCCAGCAGCTTGTTCATCGCAGGGGCCTATTATAGCACAGATACGCAGTATTTT. Its translation: CASSLFIAGAYYSTDTQYF.

The table lists this clonotype with a few counts. The V call is TRBV20-1, the J call TRBJ2-1; 10 nucleotides agree with TRBD2. CDR3 length equals 15 residues. Losses at the gene ends were 0 bases for V and 9 bases for J; bases not matched to a gene: 8. Germline-derived CDR1 and CDR2 are DFQATT and SNEGSKA (reference sequence). The CDR3 sequence: CSARDTGTSDREQFF. The CDR3, as DNA: TGCAGTGCTAGAGATACCGGGACTAGCGACCGTGAGCAGTTCTTC.

The chain links TRBV7-9 to TRBJ2-3; 10 bases align to TRBD2. The germline CDR1 and CDR2 sequences are SEHNR and FQNEAQ (reference sequence). The CDR3 runs 17 residues. V gave up 5 bases and J gave up 7 bases; unmatched junction bases: 15. CDR3 nucleotide sequence: TGTGCCAGCAGCCCCCGGCTAGCGGGGGAGACGGGACATACGCAGTATTTT. Translating gives CASSPRLAGETGHTQYF.

This clonotype was seen only a few times. The gene calls are TRBV7-9 and TRBJ2-1; TRBD2 is a possible D gene (6 bases). V lost 5 bases, J lost 0 bases, and 11 bases lay in between. The CDR3 covers 15 residues. Germline assignment: CDR1 SEHNR and CDR2 FQNEAQ (reference sequence). The CDR3 region has the DNA TGTGCCAGCAGCCACCGGGGGAGCTCCTACAATGAGCAGTTCTTC. It encodes CASSHRGSSYNEQFF.

The chain uses TRBV4-3 and TRBJ2-3; 14 bases line up with TRBD2. CDR3 length: 15 amino acids. Germline CDR1 reads LGHNA; CDR2 reads YSLEER. V dropped 4 bases and J dropped 10; count of bases not matched to a gene: 7. The CDR3 protein is CASSLTGLAGASQYF. The CDR3 DNA is TGCGCCAGCAGCCTAACGGGACTAGCGGGGGCTTCGCAGTATTTT.

This clonotype occurred a few times. This chain joins TRBV15 and TRBJ1-2, with D perhaps matching TRBD1 (6 bases). V shed 0 bases and J shed 8 bases, with 16 bases lying between them. This CDR3 region has 15 residues. Germline assignment: CDR1 LNHNV and CDR2 YYDKDF (reference sequence). CDR3 nucleotides: TGTGCCACCAGCAGAGATAGCGAGATGGGACACGGCTACACCTTC. Protein: CATSRDSEMGHGYTF.

This clonotype turned up a few times. The chain carries TRBV9 and TRBJ2-3, with a weak D call TRBD2 (5 bases). The CDR3 spans 15 residues. CDR1 is SGDLS, CDR2 YYNGEE, per germline. V was clipped by 2 bases and J by 6 bases, with 16 bases between them. CDR3 residues: CASSVAGGTFDTQYF. CDR3 nucleotide sequence: TGTGCCAGCAGCGTTGCGGGTGGAACTTTTGATACGCAGTATTTT. Looking up the rest from reference TRBV9 and TRBJ2-3 gives the full variable domain: DSGVTQTPKHLITATGQRVTLRCSPRSGDLSVYWYQQSLDQGLQFLIQYYNGEERAKGNILERFSAQQFPDLHSELNLSSLELGDSALYFCASSVAGGTFDTQYFGPGTRLTVL.

This clonotype appeared a few times. This chain links TRBV29-1 with TRBJ2-5; 10 nucleotides agree with TRBD1. Unmatched junction bases numbered 6, after V lost 0 bases and J lost 2 bases. CDR1 and CDR2 (germline): SQVTM, ANQGSEA. The CDR3 runs to 16 residues. CDR3 sequence: CSVEDRQGAKQETQYF. CDR3 nucleotide sequence: TGCAGCGTTGAAGACCGACAGGGGGCGAAGCAAGAGACCCAGTACTTC.

The chain combines TRBV7-2 with TRBJ2-2, with D hard to call. V was pared by 5 bases and J by 3 bases, with 10 bases between. CDR1 is SGHTA and CDR2 is FQGNSA in the germline V gene. The CDR3 consists of 14 residues. The CDR3 protein is CASSAQAYTGELFF. The CDR3 bases are TGTGCCAGCAGCGCCCAGGCATACACCGGGGAGCTGTTTTTT.

V gene TRBV11-2 combines with J gene TRBJ2-7; TRBD2 agrees at 7 bases. V shed 1 base, J shed 2 bases, and the junction held 8 bases outside the gene matches. This CDR3 contains 16 residues. Germline CDR1 is SGHAT and CDR2 is FQNNGV. CDR3 coding DNA: TGTGCCAGCAGCTTAGGAGAGGGACTACTAACCTACGAGCAGTACTTC. Residues: CASSLGEGLLTYEQYF. Drawing the rest from reference TRBV11-2 and TRBJ2-7, the complete variable domain is EAGVAQSPRYKIIEKRQSVAFWCNPISGHATLYWYQQILGQGPKLLIQFQNNGVVDDSQLPKDRFSAERLKGVDSTLKIQPAKLEDSAVYLCASSLGEGLLTYEQYFGPGTRLTVT.

The V call is TRBV29-1, the J call TRBJ2-2, with 9 bases aligning to TRBD2. Per the germline V gene, CDR1 is SQVTM and CDR2 is ANQGSEA. The CDR3 length is 14 residues. V gave up 6 bases and J gave up 1 base; unmatched junction bases: 3. The CDR3 nucleotides read TGCAGCGTCGATAGCGGGAGGAACACCGGGGAGCTGTTTTTT. Translation gives CSVDSGRNTGELFF.

This clonotype was recorded a few times. The CDR3 nucleotides are TGTGCCAGCAGCTCCACATCCGACTGGAGTGGTTTTAGCGAGCAGTACTTC. Amino acid sequence: CASSSTSDWSGFSEQYF. This sequence joins TRBV11-2 and TRBJ2-7; no reliable D call. The CDR3 consists of 17 residues. Trimming shortened V by 4 bases and J by 6 bases, and 25 bases separated the two germline ends. Germline V gene data show CDR1 as SGHAT and CDR2 as FQNNGV.

The chain carries TRBV6-2 or TRBV6-3 and TRBJ1-5, with D possibly TRBD1 on 5 matching bases. The V gene's germline CDR1 is MNHEY and CDR2 SVGEGT. The CDR3 consists of 11 residues. V gave up 5 bases and J gave up 9 bases, with 8 bases separating them. CDR3 DNA: TGTGCCAGCAGTGGGGGTTGGCCCCAGCATTTT. Its protein is CASSGGWPQHF.

This sequence joins TRBV7-8 and TRBJ2-7; 8 nucleotides match TRBD1. This CDR3 is 15 amino acids long. Germline trimming cut 5 bases from V and 3 bases from J; bases unmatched to any gene: 9. Germline V lookup: CDR1 SGHVS, CDR2 FQNEAQ. CDR3 loop: CASSRLRTGNYEQYF. The CDR3 DNA sequence: TGTGCCAGCAGCCGTTTGAGGACAGGGAACTACGAGCAGTACTTC.